This TCR beta chain was obtained from a study of monozygotic twins with inflammatory bowel disease. The study's findings and limits: Versus healthy twins, IBD patients showed fewer clonotypes shared with others, especially with disease activity. The study found lower TCRbeta diversity (inverse Simpson) in IBD patients than in healthy co-twins.

This CDR3 has 13 amino acids. Germline lookup yields CDR1 DFQATT and CDR2 SNEGSKA (reference sequence). Unfractionated whole blood yielded total RNA, and T cells were not sorted. TCRdb reprocessed the 5' RACE reads and keeps a single row for each CDR3 protein, giving no DNA. Its listing shows some 200,000 distinct CDR3 sequences. Notes on this clonotype: Its antigen remains unidentified.

The gene calls are TRBV20-1 and TRBJ1-4; TCRdb picks TRBD1, but there is no DNA to check that call. Sequencing was performed on blood. This receptor was obtained from a human donor with ulcerative colitis or Crohn's disease, or a healthy co-twin of an affected twin (not recorded which). CDR3: CSARGTGREKLFF.